Listed here is a single T cell receptor (beta chain). Its antigen is not known. The sample comes from a study of T cell responses to AZD1222 COVID-19 vaccine. Findings of the study overall: Spike regions recognized by vaccine-associated CD4 TCRs spanned the protein, led by 160-218 and 743-854.

CDR1 and CDR2 (germline): LNHDA, SQIVND (reference sequence). Between the trimmed V and J ends, which lost 3 bases and 4 bases, there was a span of 9 bases. The CDR3 extends over 13 amino acids. Some clones are missing from TCRdb's copy, which holds only in-frame ones; the method was immunoSEQ multiplex PCR. The sample yields more than 70,000 clones, approximately 88% seen once. The clonotype was recovered from an adult in good health. V and J are TRBV19 and TRBJ1-2, with D possibly matching TRBD1 (5 bases). Here the sequenced sample was peripheral blood, taken on day 0 of MenACWY control vaccination. DNA for the CDR3: TGTGCCAGTAGTATGCCAGGGAGCTATGGCTACACCTTC. Translating it yields CASSMPGSYGYTF.